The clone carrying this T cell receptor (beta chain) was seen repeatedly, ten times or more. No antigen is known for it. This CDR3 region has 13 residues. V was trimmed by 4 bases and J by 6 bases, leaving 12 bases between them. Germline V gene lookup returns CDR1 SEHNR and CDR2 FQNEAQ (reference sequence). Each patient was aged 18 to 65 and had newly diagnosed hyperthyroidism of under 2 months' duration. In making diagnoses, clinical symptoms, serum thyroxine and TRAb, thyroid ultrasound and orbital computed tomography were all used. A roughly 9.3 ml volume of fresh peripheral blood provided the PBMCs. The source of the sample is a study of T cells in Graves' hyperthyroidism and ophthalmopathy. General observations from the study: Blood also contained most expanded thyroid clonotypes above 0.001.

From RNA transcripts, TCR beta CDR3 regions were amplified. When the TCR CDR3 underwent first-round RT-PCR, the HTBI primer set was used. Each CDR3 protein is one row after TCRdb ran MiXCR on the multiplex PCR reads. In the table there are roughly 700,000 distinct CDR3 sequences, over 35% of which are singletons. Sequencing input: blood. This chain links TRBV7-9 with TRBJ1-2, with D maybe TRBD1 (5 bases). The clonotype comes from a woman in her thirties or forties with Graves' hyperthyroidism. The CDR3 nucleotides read TGTGCCAGCAGCTACCGGGACGCGGATGGCTACACCTTC. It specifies CASSYRDADGYTF.